Below are 5 T cell receptor beta chains sequenced from a single sample in a study of T cell responses to AZD1222 COVID-19 vaccine. Assay: immunoSEQ multiplex PCR; the TCRdb copy retains only in-frame clones and omits some. The sample carries about 130,000 clones, more than 90% recorded once. The sample in question was peripheral blood, obtained on day 0 of AZD1222 vaccination. The receptors were gathered from an adult in good health.

As concerns this clone: The same CDR3 arises from other DNA sequences in this sample as well. The V and J genes are TRBV5-6 and TRBJ2-6; D gene uncertain. From germline, CDR1 is SGHDT and CDR2 YYEEEE. V lost 0 bases and J lost 2, with 3 bases in between. The CDR3 has 14 amino acids. CDR3 DNA: TGTGCCAGCAGCTTGGGTACTGGGGCCAACGTCCTGACTTTC. Translating gives CASSLGTGANVLTF.

The rearrangement uses TRBV4-3 and TRBJ1-4, with 7 nucleotides matching TRBD1. CDR1 is LGHNA, CDR2 YSLEER, per germline. The CDR3 sequence is 16 residues long. The trim removed 3 bases at V and 8 bases at J, leaving 12 bases unmatched. The CDR3 sequence is CASSHRTGASEEKLFF. The CDR3 DNA is TGCGCCAGCAGCCACCGGACAGGTGCGTCCGAGGAAAAACTGTTTTTT.

J is TRBJ2-5 and V is TRBV6-5; D is possibly TRBD1 or TRBD2 (5 bases each). Germline V lookup: CDR1 MNHEY, CDR2 SVGAGI. This CDR3 has 15 amino acids. The V and J ends lost 6 bases and 2 bases respectively, with 16 bases between them. In DNA, the CDR3 is TGTGCCAGCAGGACCTCGGGGACGGGTCAAGAGACCCAGTACTTC. It specifies CASRTSGTGQETQYF.

This chain uses TRBV19 with TRBJ2-7; unclear D gene. The CDR3 length is 14 residues. Germline V gene lookup returns CDR1 LNHDA and CDR2 SQIVND (reference sequence). The germline V and J ends were trimmed by 5 bases and 4 bases, with 15 bases remaining between them. The CDR3, as DNA: TGTGCCAGTAGTTGGCACAATAGGCCTTACGAGCAGTACTTC. The encoded protein is CASSWHNRPYEQYF.

The gene calls are TRBV18 and TRBJ1-2; perhaps TRBD1 as D (6 bases). Looked up from germline, CDR1 is KGHSH and CDR2 is LQKENI. V gave up 6 bases and J gave up 8 bases, with 13 bases separating them. The CDR3 is 12 residues long. The CDR3 is CASSLGGDGYTF. The CDR3 coding sequence is TGTGCCAGCTCTCTAGGGGGAGACGGCTACACCTTC.